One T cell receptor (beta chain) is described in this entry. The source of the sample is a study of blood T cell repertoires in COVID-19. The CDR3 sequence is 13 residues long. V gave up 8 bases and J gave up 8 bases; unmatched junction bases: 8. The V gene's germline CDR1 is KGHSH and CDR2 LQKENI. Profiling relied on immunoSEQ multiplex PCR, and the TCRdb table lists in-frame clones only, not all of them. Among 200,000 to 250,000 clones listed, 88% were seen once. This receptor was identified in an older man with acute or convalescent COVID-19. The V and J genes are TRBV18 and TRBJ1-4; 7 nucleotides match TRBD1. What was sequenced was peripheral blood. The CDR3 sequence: CASTTGSNEKLFF. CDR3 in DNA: TGTGCCAGCACGACAGGGTCCAACGAAAAACTGTTTTTT.